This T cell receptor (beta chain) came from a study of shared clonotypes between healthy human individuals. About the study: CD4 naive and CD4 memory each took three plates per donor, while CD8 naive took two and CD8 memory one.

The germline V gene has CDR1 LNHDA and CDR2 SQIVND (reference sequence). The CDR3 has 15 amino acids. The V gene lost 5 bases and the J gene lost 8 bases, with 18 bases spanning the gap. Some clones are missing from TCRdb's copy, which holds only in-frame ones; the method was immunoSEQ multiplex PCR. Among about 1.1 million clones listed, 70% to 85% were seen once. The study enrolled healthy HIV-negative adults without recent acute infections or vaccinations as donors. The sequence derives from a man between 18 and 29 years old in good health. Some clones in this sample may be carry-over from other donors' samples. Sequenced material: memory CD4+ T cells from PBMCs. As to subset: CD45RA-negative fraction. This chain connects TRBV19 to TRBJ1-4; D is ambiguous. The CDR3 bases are TGTGCCAGTAGTTCAGTGCCCGGACGCTTAGAAAAACTGTTTTTT. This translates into CASSSVPGRLEKLFF.